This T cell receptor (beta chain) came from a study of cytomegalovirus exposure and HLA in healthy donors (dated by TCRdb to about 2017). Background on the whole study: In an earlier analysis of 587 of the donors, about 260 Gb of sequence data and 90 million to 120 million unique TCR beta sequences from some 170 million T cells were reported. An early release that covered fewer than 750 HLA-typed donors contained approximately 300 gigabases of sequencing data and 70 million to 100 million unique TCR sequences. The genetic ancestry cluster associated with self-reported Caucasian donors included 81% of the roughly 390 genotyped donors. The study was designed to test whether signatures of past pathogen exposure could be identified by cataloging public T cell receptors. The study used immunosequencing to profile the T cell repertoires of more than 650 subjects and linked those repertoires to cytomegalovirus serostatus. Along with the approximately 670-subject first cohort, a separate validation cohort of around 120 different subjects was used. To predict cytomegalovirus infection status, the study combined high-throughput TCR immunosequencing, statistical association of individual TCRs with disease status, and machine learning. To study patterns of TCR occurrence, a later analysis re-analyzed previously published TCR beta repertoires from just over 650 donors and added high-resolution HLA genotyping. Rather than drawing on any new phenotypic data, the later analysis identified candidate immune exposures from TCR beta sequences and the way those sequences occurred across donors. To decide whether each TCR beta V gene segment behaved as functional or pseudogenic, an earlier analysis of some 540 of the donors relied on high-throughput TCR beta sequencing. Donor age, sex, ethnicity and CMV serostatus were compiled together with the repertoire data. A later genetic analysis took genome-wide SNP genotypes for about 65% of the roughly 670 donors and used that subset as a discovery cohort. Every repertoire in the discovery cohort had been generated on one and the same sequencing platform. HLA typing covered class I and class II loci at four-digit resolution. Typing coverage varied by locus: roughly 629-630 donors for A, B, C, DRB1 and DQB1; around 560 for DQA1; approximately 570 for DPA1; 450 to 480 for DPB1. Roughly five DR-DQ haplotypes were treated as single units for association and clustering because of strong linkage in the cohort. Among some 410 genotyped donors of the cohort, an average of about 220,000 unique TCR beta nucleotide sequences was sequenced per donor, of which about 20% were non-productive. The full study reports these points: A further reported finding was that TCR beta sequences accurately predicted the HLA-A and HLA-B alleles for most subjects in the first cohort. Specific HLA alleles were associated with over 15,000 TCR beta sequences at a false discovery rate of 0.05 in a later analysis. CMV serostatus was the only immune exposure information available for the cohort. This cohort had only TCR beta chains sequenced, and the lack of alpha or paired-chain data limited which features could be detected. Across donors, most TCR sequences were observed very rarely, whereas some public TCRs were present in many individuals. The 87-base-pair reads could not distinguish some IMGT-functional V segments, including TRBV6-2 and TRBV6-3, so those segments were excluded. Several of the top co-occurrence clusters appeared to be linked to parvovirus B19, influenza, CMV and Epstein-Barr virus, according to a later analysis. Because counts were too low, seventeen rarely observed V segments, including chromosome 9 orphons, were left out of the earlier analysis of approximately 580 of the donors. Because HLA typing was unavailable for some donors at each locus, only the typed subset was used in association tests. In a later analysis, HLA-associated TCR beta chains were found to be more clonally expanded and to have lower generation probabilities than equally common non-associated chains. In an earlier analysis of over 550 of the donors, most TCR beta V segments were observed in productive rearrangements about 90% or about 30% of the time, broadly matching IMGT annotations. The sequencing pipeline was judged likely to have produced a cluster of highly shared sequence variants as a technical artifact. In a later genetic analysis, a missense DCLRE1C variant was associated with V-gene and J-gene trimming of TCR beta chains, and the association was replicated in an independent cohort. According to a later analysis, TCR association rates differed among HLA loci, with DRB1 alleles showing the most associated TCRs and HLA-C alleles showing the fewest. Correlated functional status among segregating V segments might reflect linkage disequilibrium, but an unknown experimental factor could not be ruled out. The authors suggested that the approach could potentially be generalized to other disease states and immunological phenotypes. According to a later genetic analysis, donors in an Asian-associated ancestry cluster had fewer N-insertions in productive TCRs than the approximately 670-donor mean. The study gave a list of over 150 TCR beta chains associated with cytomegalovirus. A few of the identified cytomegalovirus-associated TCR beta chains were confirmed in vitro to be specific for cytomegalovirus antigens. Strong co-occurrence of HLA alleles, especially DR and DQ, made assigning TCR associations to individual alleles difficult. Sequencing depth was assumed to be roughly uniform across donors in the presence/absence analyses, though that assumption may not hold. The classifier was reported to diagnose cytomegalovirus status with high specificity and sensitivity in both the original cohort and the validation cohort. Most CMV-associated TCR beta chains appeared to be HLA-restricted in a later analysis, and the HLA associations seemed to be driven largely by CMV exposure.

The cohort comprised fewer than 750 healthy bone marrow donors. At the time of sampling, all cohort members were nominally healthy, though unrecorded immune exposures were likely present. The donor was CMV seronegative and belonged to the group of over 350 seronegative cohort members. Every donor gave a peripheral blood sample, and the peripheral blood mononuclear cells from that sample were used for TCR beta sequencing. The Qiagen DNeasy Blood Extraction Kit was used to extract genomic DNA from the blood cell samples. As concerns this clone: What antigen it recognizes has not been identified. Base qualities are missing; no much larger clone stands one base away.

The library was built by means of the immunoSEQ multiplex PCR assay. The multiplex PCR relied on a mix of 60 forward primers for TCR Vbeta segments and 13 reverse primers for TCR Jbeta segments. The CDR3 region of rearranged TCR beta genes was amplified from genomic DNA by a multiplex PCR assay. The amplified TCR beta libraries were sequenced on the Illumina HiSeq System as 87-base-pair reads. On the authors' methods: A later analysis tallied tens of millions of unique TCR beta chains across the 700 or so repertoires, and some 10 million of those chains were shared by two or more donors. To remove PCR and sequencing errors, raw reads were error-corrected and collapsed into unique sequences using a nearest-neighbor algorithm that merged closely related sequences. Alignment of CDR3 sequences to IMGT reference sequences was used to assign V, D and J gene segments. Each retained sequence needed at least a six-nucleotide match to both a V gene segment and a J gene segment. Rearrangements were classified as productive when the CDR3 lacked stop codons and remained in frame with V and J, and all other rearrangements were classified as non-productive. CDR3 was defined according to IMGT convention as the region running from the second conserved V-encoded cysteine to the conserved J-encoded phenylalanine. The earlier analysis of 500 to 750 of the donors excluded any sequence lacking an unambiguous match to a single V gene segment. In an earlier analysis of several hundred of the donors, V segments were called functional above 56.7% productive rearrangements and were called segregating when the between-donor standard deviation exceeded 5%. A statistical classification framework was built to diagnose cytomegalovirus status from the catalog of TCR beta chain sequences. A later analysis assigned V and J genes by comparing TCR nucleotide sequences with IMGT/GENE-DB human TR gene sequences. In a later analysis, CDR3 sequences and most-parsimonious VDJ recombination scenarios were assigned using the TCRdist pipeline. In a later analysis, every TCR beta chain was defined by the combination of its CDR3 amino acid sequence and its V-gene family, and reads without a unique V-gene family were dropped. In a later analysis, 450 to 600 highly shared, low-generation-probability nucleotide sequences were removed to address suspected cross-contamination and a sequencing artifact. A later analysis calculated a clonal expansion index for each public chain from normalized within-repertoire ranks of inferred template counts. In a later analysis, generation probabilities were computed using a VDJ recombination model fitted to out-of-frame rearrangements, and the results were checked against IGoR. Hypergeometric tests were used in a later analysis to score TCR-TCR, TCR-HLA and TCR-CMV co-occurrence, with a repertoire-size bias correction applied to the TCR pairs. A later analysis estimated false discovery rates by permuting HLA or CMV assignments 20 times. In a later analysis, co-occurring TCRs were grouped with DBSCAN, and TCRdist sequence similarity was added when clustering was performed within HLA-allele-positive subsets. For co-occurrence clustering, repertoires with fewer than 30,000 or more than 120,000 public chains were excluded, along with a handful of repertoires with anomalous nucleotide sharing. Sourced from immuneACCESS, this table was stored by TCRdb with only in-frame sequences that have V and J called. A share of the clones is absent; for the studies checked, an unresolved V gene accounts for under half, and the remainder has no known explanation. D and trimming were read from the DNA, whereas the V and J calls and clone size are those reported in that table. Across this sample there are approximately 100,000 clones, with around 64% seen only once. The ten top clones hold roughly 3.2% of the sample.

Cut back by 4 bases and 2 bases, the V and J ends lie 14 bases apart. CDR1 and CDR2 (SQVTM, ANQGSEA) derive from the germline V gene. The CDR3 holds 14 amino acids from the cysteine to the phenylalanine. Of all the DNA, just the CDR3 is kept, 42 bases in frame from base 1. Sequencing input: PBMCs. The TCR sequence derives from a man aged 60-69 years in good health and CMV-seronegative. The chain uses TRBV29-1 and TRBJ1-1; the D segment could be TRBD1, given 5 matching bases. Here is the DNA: TGCAGCGTTGCTTCAGGGAATGTCAACACTGAAGCTTTCTTT. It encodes CSVASGNVNTEAFF. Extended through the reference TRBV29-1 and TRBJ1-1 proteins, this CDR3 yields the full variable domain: SAVISQKPSRDICQRGTSLTIQCQVDSQVTMMFWYRQQPGQSLTLIATANQGSEATYESGFVIDKFPISRPNLTFSTLTVSNMSPEDSSIYLCSVASGNVNTEAFFGQGTRLTVV.